This T cell receptor (beta chain) was identified in a study of shared clonotypes between healthy human individuals. Study-wide results and limits: Non-shared clonotypes showed lower generation probabilities than clonotypes common to all four donors.

Naive-designated CD8 cells lacked CD45RO, were positively enriched for CCR7, and omitted terminally differentiated effector memory CD45RA+ cells. For this clone: Its antigen is still unknown. This specimen includes other DNA sequences encoding the same CDR3.

The V gene's germline CDR1 is MDHEN and CDR2 SYDVKM. The CDR3 spans 14 residues. V was clipped by 2 bases and J by 0 bases, with 8 bases between them. Generated by immunoSEQ multiplex PCR, the TCRdb table keeps only in-frame clones and is missing some. The sample shows about 2 million clones, about 95% of them seen only once. This TCR was recovered from a man between 18 and 35 years old in good health. The chain employs TRBV28 and TRBJ2-7, with D maybe TRBD2 (6 bases). Input material: naive CD8+ T cells sorted from blood. The CDR3 DNA is TGTGCCAGCAGTTTAGCGGGGAGCTCCTACGAGCAGTACTTC. This codes for CASSLAGSSYEQYF.